The TCR beta chain described here comes from a study of radiation and T cells in renal cell carcinoma. With V trimmed by 4 bases and J by 2 bases, 6 bases remained unmatched. The CDR3 length is 15 residues. The germline V gene has CDR1 SGHVS and CDR2 FQNEAQ. Described time point: blood 4 weeks post-SBRT, at nephrectomy. Sample treatment: 15 Gy SBRT to primary tumor, nephrectomy 4 weeks later. Nephrectomy followed 15 Gy stereotactic body radiation by 4 weeks. Serial blood draws occurred at baseline and 2 and 4 weeks post-SBRT. About this clone itself: Its antigen is undetermined.

The study, taken as a whole, reports: Top tumor clonotypes rose in blood 2 weeks post-radiation, then contracted.

Profiled with immunoSEQ multiplex PCR; TCRdb holds only in-frame clones, not every one. The sample carries about 77,000 clones, 83% recorded once. This receptor was identified in an older woman with renal cell carcinoma. The chain combines TRBV7-8 with TRBJ2-3, with 7 bases fitting TRBD1. The source material was blood, sampled from a patient whose treatment included radiotherapy and nephrectomy. This CDR3 is CASSSSGTVTDTQYF. The CDR3 bases are TGTGCCAGCAGCTCTTCGGGGACAGTCACAGATACGCAGTATTTT. Complete variable domain (other parts from reference TRBV7-8 and TRBJ2-3): GAGVSQSPRYKVAKRGQDVALRCDPISGHVSLFWYQQALGQGPEFLTYFQNEAQLDKSGLPSDRFFAERPEGSVSTLKIQRTQQEDSAVYLCASSSSGTVTDTQYFGPGTRLTVL.